This TCR beta chain derives from a study of T-cell memory formation after mild COVID-19. Overall study: Clustering of TCRs was largely donor specific.

The CDR3 length is 16 residues. The germline V gene has CDR1 SGHTA and CDR2 FQGTGA. V gave up 5 bases and J gave up 1 base; unmatched junction bases: 7. Study-level points and caveats: The CD4+ clones that contracted clustered mainly within CM and EM, and the CD8+ clones concentrated in EMRA.

The sample holds a few counts of this clonotype. What it binds is not known. TCRdb passed the 5' RACE reads through MiXCR, listing each CDR3 protein once. Counted here are a few hundred thousand distinct CDR3 sequences, about 20% occurring once; the ten biggest clones make up about 21%. The TCR originated in a man in his late teens or twenties who had mild COVID-19 (a few samples of this study predate the infection). Cell type and time point are not known. Sequencing used PBMCs or a T cell subset sorted from them (not recorded which). J is TRBJ2-3 and V is TRBV7-3; 9 bases fit TRBD1. CDR3 region: CASSITGGGGTDTQYF. CDR3 nucleotides: TGTGCCAGCAGCATTACAGGGGGCGGAGGCACAGATACGCAGTATTTT.